This T cell receptor beta chain originates from a study of OX40 agonist ivuxolimab in advanced cancers. Some clones are missing from TCRdb's copy, which holds only in-frame ones; the method was immunoSEQ multiplex PCR. The sample records some 22,000 clones, approximately 73% being singletons. V gave up 6 bases and J gave up 2 bases; unmatched junction bases: 6. Germline CDR1 is LGHNT and CDR2 is FRNRAP. The CDR3 consists of 16 residues. The chain couples TRBV12-5 to TRBJ2-3; 12 bases are shared with TRBD2. The starting material was CD4+ or CD8+ T cells sorted from blood, obtained in a trial of the OX40 agonist ivuxolimab. This TCR was sampled from an adult with an advanced solid tumor such as melanoma, head and neck, liver or kidney cancer. The CDR3 DNA reads as TGTGCTAGTGGCCCCGGACTAGCGGGGTTCACAGATACGCAGTATTTT. Translation gives CASGPGLAGFTDTQYF.